The present T cell receptor (beta chain) was sequenced within a study of shared clonotypes between healthy human individuals. Study-wide context: CD4 naive and CD4 memory each took three plates per donor, while CD8 naive took two and CD8 memory one.

Trimming at V came to 0 bases and at J to 6 bases, leaving 3 bases not matched to a gene. Germline V lookup: CDR1 SGDLS, CDR2 YYNGEE. The CDR3 totals 13 residues. Points from the study as a whole: Estimated richness was generally greater in naive than memory subsets.

The naive CD8 population came from CD45RO-negative cells selected for CCR7, without terminally differentiated effector memory CD45RA+ cells. As to this clone: What it binds is not known.

TCRdb keeps only in-frame clones here, not all; method: immunoSEQ multiplex PCR. The sample yields about 680,000 clones, roughly 94% seen once. The TCR originated in a man between 25 and 39 years old in good health. Material for sequencing was naive CD8+ T cells sorted from blood. This chain connects TRBV9 to TRBJ2-7; 7 nucleotides align to TRBD2. CDR3: CASSVGGGGEQYF. CDR3 bases: TGTGCCAGCAGCGTAGGAGGCGGGGGCGAGCAGTACTTC.